This entry describes one TCR beta chain. These data are taken from a study of T-cell reconstitution after alpha-beta-depleted transplantation in children. The CDR3 extends over 16 amino acids. V was pared by 5 bases and J by 3 bases, with 17 bases between. Germline loops: CDR1 SGHVS, CDR2 FQNEAQ. Researchers prepared the TCRbeta library using unique molecular identifiers, the study reports. TCRdb processed the PCR reads anew with MiXCR; each CDR3 protein has one entry. The table includes about 440,000 distinct CDR3 sequences, roughly 43% detected once. The sample in question was PBMCs, obtained before TCRalphabeta/CD19-depleted stem cell transplant. The chain employs TRBV7-8 and TRBJ1-5; D not resolved. This clonotype originated in a girl aged 2 to 10 with aplastic anemia, due to receive a stem cell transplant. The DNA of the CDR3 is TGTGCCAGCAGCCGCAAGAGCGACAAGATCAATCAGCCCCAGCATTTT. Translation gives CASSRKSDKINQPQHF.